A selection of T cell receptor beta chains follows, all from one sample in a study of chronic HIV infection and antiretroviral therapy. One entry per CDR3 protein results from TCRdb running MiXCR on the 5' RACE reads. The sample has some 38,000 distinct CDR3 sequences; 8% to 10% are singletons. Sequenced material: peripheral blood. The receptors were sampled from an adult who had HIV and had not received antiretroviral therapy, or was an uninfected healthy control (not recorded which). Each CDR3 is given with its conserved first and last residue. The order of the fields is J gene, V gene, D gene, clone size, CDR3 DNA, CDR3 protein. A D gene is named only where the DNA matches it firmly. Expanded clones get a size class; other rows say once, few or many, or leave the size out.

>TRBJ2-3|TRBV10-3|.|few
TGTGCCATCAGTGAGTTATGGCAGAGAGAAGATACGCAGTATTTT
CAISELWQREDTQYF
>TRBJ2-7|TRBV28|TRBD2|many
TGTGCCAGCAGTTTATTTGCGGGAGCATCCGAGCAGTACTTC
CASSLFAGASEQYF
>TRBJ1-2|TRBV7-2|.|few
TGTGCCAGCAGCTTAAGGCTCGGGACAAGTTATGGCTACACCTTC
CASSLRLGTSYGYTF
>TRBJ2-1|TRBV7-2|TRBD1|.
TGTGCCAGCAGCTCTTACTCGACAGGGGGCAACTACAATGAGCAGTTCTTC
CASSSYSTGGNYNEQFF
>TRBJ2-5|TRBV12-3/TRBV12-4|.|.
TGTGCCAGCAGTACTAGCCTACAAGAGACCCAGTACTTC
CASSTSLQETQYF
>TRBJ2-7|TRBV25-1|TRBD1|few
TGTGCCAGCAGCCCAGCCGGGACAGGGTCCTACGAGCAGTACTTC
CASSPAGTGSYEQYF
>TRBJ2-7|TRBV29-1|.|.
TGCAGCGTTGGTGCCAGCTCCTACGAGCAGTACTTC
CSVGASSYEQYF
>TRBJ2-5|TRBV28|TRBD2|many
TGTGCCAGCAGTTCTCTAGCGGGAGGTCGGGAGACCCAGTACTTC
CASSSLAGGRETQYF
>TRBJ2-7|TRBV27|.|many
TGTGCCAGCAGTTTGGGAGGCGGGACCTCCTACGAGCAGTACTTC
CASSLGGGTSYEQYF
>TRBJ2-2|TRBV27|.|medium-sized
TGTGCCAGCAGTTCCTCCGGGGAGCTGTTTTTT
CASSSSGELFF
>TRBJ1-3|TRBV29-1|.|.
TGCAGCGCTCAAACAGTCTCTGGAAACACCATATATTTT
CSAQTVSGNTIYF
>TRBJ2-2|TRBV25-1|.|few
TGTGCCAGCAGTGCCCAGAACACCGGGGAGCTGTTTTTT
CASSAQNTGELFF
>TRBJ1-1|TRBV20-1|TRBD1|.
TGCAGTGCCACCGGACAGGGCTACACTGAAGCTTTCTTT
CSATGQGYTEAFF
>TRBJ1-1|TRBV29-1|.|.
TGCAGCGTTTCAGACTCGAACACTGAAACTTTCTTT
CSVSDSNTETFF
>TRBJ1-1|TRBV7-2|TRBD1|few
TGTGCCAGCAGCTTACAGGGGGCCGGTTATACTGAAGCTTTCTTT
CASSLQGAGYTEAFF
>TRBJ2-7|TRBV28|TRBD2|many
TGTGCCAGCAGTTCGGTAGCGGGAGGGCCTGGGCAGTACTTC
CASSSVAGGPGQYF
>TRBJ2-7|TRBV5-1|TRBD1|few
TGCGCCAGCAGCCCGGAAACCGGGACAGGGTCCTTCTACGAGCAGTACTTC
CASSPETGTGSFYEQYF
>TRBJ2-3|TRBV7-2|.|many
TGTGCCAGCAGCTCGAGCGGAAGCATGACAGATACGCAGTATTTT
CASSSSGSMTDTQYF
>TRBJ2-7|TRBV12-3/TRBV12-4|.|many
TGTGCCAGCAGTCCGTCGAAGACCTACGAGCAGTACTTC
CASSPSKTYEQYF
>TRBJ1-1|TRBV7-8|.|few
TGTGCCAGCAGCTTAAGGTCGGGGAACACTGAAGCTTTCTTT
CASSLRSGNTEAFF
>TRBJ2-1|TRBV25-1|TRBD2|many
TGTGCCAGCAGTGAATTGACTAGCGGGTCATCCTACAATGAGCAGTTCTTC
CASSELTSGSSYNEQFF
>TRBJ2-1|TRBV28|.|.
TGTGCCAGCAGTCTAGGGGGACTCCGGACGGAGGAGCAGTTCTTC
CASSLGGLRTEEQFF
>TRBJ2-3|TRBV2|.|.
TGTGCCAGCACGTTAGTGGTCCTGGATACGCAGTATTTT
CASTLVVLDTQYF
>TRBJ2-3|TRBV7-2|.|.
TGTGCCAGCAGGCCTATGACTTTTAGCACAGATACGCAGTATTTT
CASRPMTFSTDTQYF
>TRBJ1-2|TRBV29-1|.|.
TGCAGCGTGTTGGGGCAACCCTATGGCTACACCTTC
CSVLGQPYGYTF
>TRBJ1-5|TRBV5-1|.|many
TGCGCCAGCAGCTTGTCCGGGTTGAATCAGCCCCAGCATTTT
CASSLSGLNQPQHF
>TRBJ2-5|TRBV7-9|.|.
TGTGCCAGCAGCTTCGGACCGGGGCTGGAGACCCAGTACTTC
CASSFGPGLETQYF
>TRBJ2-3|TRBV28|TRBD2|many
TGTGCCAGCAGTTTGCTGGGCCCTCTAGCGGGAACGCAGTATTTT
CASSLLGPLAGTQYF
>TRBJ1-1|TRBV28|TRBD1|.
TGTGCCAGCAGTTCGGACAGGGGACAGCCTGAAGCTTTCTTT
CASSSDRGQPEAFF
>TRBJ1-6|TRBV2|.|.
TGTGCCAGCAGTGAGGAGGTATTTCTACTCCTCCACTTT
CASSEEVFLLLHF
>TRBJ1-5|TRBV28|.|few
TGTGCCAGCACCCTACAGGGAAGGGCCCAGCATTTT
CASTLQGRAQHF